This T cell receptor (beta chain) emerged from a study of T-cell reconstitution after alpha-beta-depleted transplantation in children. During its preparation, the TCRbeta library received unique molecular identifiers. TCRdb reanalysed the PCR reads using MiXCR and keeps one entry per CDR3 protein. In the table there are under 450,000 distinct CDR3 sequences, around 15% of which are singletons. This CDR3 contains 14 residues. CDR1 and CDR2 from the germline V gene are LGHDT and YNNKEL (reference sequence). V lost 3 bases, J lost 10 bases, and 9 bases stayed unmatched. The chain recombines TRBV3-1 with TRBJ2-1, with 7 bases that match TRBD1. Sample: PBMCs, mostly from graft donor cells, taken 360 days after TCRalphabeta/CD19-depleted stem cell transplant. The receptor comes from a boy younger than two who had a stem cell transplant for Wiskott-Aldrich syndrome, so the T cells may come from the graft donor. As DNA, the CDR3 is TGTGCCAGCAGCCAGACAACCCCGGGACAGGAGCAGTTCTTC. Translated, it gives CASSQTTPGQEQFF.